This T cell receptor beta chain was found in a study of T cells in tuberculosis. Overall study findings and caveats: Smaller distances to GMM-specific TCRs suggested their expansion in active tuberculosis. Smaller alpha distances in active tuberculosis partly reflected shorter CDR3-alpha lengths. GEM motif frequencies gave approximately 70% accuracy; the GMM repertoire gave approximately 90%.

The data were produced by immunoSEQ multiplex PCR, yet TCRdb's version contains in-frame clones alone and is incomplete. In the table there are under 40,000 clones, approximately 90% of which are singletons. Unsorted cryopreserved PBMC were sequenced, averaging roughly 99,000 T cells per clinical donor. V gave up 3 bases and J gave up 5 bases; unmatched junction bases: 9. In germline, CDR1 is MNHEY, CDR2 SMNVEV (reference sequence). This CDR3 has 17 residues. Remarks on this clone: Its specificity is not known.

The chain is built from TRBV27 and TRBJ2-7; 14 nucleotides line up with TRBD2. The origin of this receptor is a donor aged 10-29 years with latent tuberculosis or without tuberculosis infection. Sequencing used PBMCs. CDR3 sequence reads: CASSLSVPGLAGDEQYF. CDR3 sequence (DNA): TGTGCCAGCAGTTTGAGCGTTCCGGGACTAGCGGGAGACGAGCAGTACTTC.